The 29 T cell receptor beta chains presented below share a single source sample, sequenced in a study of blood T cells in healthy people across ages. Primed by a sample-barcoded 5' primer and a J-beta primer mix, a second PCR proceeded for roughly 7 to 12 cycles. TCRdb used MiXCR to reprocess the 5' RACE reads, holding one entry per CDR3 protein. The data hold about 1.4 million distinct CDR3 sequences, with 59% observed a single time. Sequencing was performed on blood. Source of these receptors: a man aged 18 to 30 in good health.

The chain combines TRBV20-1 with TRBJ2-3, with 8 nucleotides matching TRBD1. The V gene end was trimmed by 3 bases and the J gene end by 6 bases; junction bases not matched to a gene: 2. The CDR3 has 12 residues. CDR1 is DFQATT and CDR2 is SNEGSKA in the germline V gene (reference sequence). The CDR3 spells CSARRQGDTQYF. DNA of the CDR3: TGCAGTGCTAGGAGACAGGGGGATACGCAGTATTTT.

The rearrangement uses TRBV7-9 and TRBJ2-3; perhaps D is TRBD1 or TRBD2 (5 bases each). The V gene's germline CDR1 is SEHNR and CDR2 FQNEAQ (reference sequence). The V and J ends lost 7 bases and 4 bases respectively, with 12 bases between them. The CDR3 is 13 residues long. DNA of the CDR3: TGTGCCAGCAACCCCGGGGCCCCAGATACGCAGTATTTT. As protein: CASNPGAPDTQYF.

The J gene is TRBJ2-2, the V gene TRBV11-2; 7 positions agree with TRBD2. Germline V lookup: CDR1 SGHAT, CDR2 FQNNGV. The CDR3 sequence is 17 residues long. V lost 0 bases, J lost 1 base, and 5 bases stayed unmatched. CDR3 in amino acids: CASSLDLTSWNTGELFF. The CDR3 nucleotides read TGTGCCAGCAGCTTAGATCTGACTAGCTGGAACACCGGGGAGCTGTTTTTT.

This clonotype was observed a handful of times. This chain links TRBV3-1 with TRBJ2-1, with unresolved D. The V end was cut by 1 base, the J end by 8 bases, with 6 bases between. Germline V gene sequence: CDR1 LGHDT, CDR2 YNNKEL (reference sequence). The CDR3 runs to 12 residues. In nucleotides, the CDR3 is TGTGCCAGCAGCCAAGGGGTCTATGAGCAGTTCTTC. This translates into CASSQGVYEQFF.

The V gene is TRBV6-5, the J gene TRBJ1-1; D is possibly TRBD1 (6 bases). V was cut by 6 bases and J by 7 bases, with 12 bases left in between. CDR1 and CDR2 (germline): MNHEY, SVGAGI. The CDR3 is made up of 12 amino acids. CDR3 sequence: CASSRAGDEAFF. CDR3 nucleotides: TGTGCCAGCAGCCGGGCAGGGGATGAAGCTTTCTTT.

The chain is built from TRBV12-3 or TRBV12-4 and TRBJ1-5; tentatively, D is TRBD1 (6 bases). Trimming removed 5 bases at V and 5 bases at J, with 19 bases between. The CDR3 totals 16 residues. CDR3 nucleotides: TGTGCCAGCAGTCCCCAGGCGGGGGCGGGCGATCAGCCCCAGCATTTT. Translation gives CASSPQAGAGDQPQHF.

This clonotype turned up a few times. V gene TRBV10-3 combines with J gene TRBJ2-5; maybe TRBD2 (6 bases). Germline-derived CDR1 and CDR2 are ENHRY and SYGVKD. The CDR3 runs to 16 residues. Between the trimmed V and J ends, which lost 1 base and 0 bases, there was a span of 12 bases. CDR3 in amino acids: CAISEFDSGYQETQYF. The DNA of the CDR3 is TGTGCCATCAGTGAGTTTGATAGCGGATACCAAGAGACCCAGTACTTC.

This chain connects TRBV11-2 to TRBJ2-7; 9 positions match TRBD1. Trimming at V came to 4 bases and at J to 5 bases, leaving 6 bases not matched to a gene. Per the germline V gene, CDR1 is SGHAT and CDR2 is FQNNGV. The length of the CDR3 is 14 residues. The CDR3 is CASSWTGALNEQYF. As DNA, the CDR3 is TGTGCCAGCAGCTGGACAGGGGCCCTAAACGAGCAGTACTTC.

Here the CDR3 DNA reads TGCAGTGCTAGGGATCCTAGCGGGAGGGGAGAGCAGTACTTC. Translated: CSARDPSGRGEQYF. The genes are TRBV20-1 and TRBJ2-7; 12 bases match TRBD2. The CDR3 has 14 residues. V was clipped by 3 bases and J by 7 bases; unmatched bases: 7. The germline CDR1 and CDR2 sequences are DFQATT and SNEGSKA (reference sequence).

This sequence joins TRBV5-6 and TRBJ1-5; D perhaps matches TRBD1 (6 bases). V was pared by 1 base and J by 8 bases, with 16 bases between. Germline V gene lookup returns CDR1 SGHDT and CDR2 YYEEEE. The CDR3 sequence is 15 residues long. CDR3 DNA sequence: TGTGCCAGCAGCTTGTTATCGACAGGCTTGGAGCCCCAGCATTTT. Translation gives CASSLLSTGLEPQHF.

This clonotype has just one count. The CDR3 here is CASSYHRGDQFF. For the CDR3, the DNA is TGTGCCAGCAGTTACCACAGGGGGGATCAGTTCTTC. The chain recombines TRBV6-2 or TRBV6-3 with TRBJ2-1; 8 bases agree with TRBD1. Germline assignment: CDR1 MNHEY and CDR2 SVGEGT. The V segment lost 2 bases and the J segment 13 bases; nucleotides outside the gene matches: 4. The CDR3 is 12 amino acids.

V and J are TRBV28 and TRBJ1-5, with a possible D match to TRBD1 (6 bases). V was trimmed by 2 bases and J by 4 bases, leaving 15 bases between them. This CDR3 spans 16 amino acids. CDR1 is MDHEN and CDR2 is SYDVKM in the germline V gene. The CDR3 DNA sequence: TGTGCCAGCAGTTTACTGCGACAGGTTCTTAATCAGCCCCAGCATTTT. It codes for CASSLLRQVLNQPQHF.

This clonotype appeared a few times. The chain is built from TRBV9 and TRBJ2-1; TRBD2 aligns across 10 bases. The CDR3 is made up of 15 amino acids. Trimming took 6 bases from V and 4 from J; bases not matched to a gene: 7. Germline values: CDR1 SGDLS, CDR2 YYNGEE. CDR3 in DNA: TGTGCCAGCACCCCGACTAGCGGGCTGTACAATGAGCAGTTCTTC. Translated, it gives CASTPTSGLYNEQFF.

The rearrangement links TRBV4-3 to TRBJ1-4, with 7 bases fitting TRBD1. V shed 4 bases, J shed 8 bases, and the junction held 7 bases outside the gene matches. Germline V lookup: CDR1 LGHNA, CDR2 YSLEER. The CDR3 covers 14 residues. CDR3 nucleotides: TGCGCCAGCAGCCTCGGACAGGAGACCGAAAAACTGTTTTTT. Its translation is CASSLGQETEKLFF.

The chain links TRBV27 to TRBJ2-3, with 14 nucleotides matching TRBD2. This CDR3 has 18 residues. The V gene's germline CDR1 is MNHEY and CDR2 SMNVEV (reference sequence). The junction had 9 bases not matched to a gene; V was cut back by 5 bases and J by 2 bases. The CDR3 protein is CASSPRTSGGYFTDTQYF. For the CDR3, the DNA is TGTGCCAGCAGTCCCCGGACTAGCGGGGGGTATTTCACAGATACGCAGTATTTT.

This clonotype was counted between two and nine times. The gene calls are TRBV7-2 and TRBJ1-5; no definite D call. Deletions cut 5 bases from V and 0 bases from J, with 11 bases between. The length of the CDR3 is 15 residues. Per germline, CDR1 SGHTA and CDR2 FQGNSA. The CDR3 nucleotides read TGTGCCAGCAGCATGCAGGCCGATAGCAATCAGCCCCAGCATTTT. It encodes CASSMQADSNQPQHF.

This clonotype was seen only once. The genes are TRBV6-6 and TRBJ1-3; D gene uncertain. CDR1 and CDR2 (germline): MNHNY, SVGAGI (reference sequence). This CDR3 region has 14 residues. Trimming cost V 5 bases and J 4 bases, with 12 bases left between them. The CDR3, as DNA: TGTGCCAGCAGTAACCCGGACGTGGGAAACACCATATATTTT. Protein sequence: CASSNPDVGNTIYF.

The CDR3 sequence is CATSKRGEETQYF. For the CDR3, the DNA is TGTGCCACCAGTAAACGGGGGGAAGAGACCCAGTACTTC. V gene TRBV15 combines with J gene TRBJ2-5, with 7 positions matching TRBD2. The CDR3 runs to 13 residues. Germline CDR1 and CDR2: LNHNV and YYDKDF (reference sequence). The V and J ends lost 6 bases and 3 bases, in that order; junction bases with no gene match: 4.

The chain recombines TRBV4-1 with TRBJ1-5; 8 bases line up with TRBD1. Germline V gene lookup returns CDR1 MGHRA and CDR2 YSYEKL. J was trimmed by 7 bases and V by 2 bases; bases with no gene match: 10. CDR3 length: 16 residues. The CDR3 DNA sequence: TGCGCCAGCAGCCAACCCAGACAGGGGAGTAGACAGCCCCAGCATTTT. Protein product: CASSQPRQGSRQPQHF.

This clonotype was observed a handful of times. This chain connects TRBV29-1 to TRBJ2-7; D might be TRBD1 or TRBD2, each matching 5 bases. The CDR3 has 12 residues. Germline loops: CDR1 SQVTM, CDR2 ANQGSEA. The ends were cut back, 8 bases at V and 3 bases at J, with 14 bases in the middle. The CDR3 DNA is TGCAGCCCCGAGGGCAGGGACTACGAGCAGTACTTC. Translated, it gives CSPEGRDYEQYF.

This clonotype was detected only a few times. V gene TRBV10-3 combines with J gene TRBJ2-7, with 10 nucleotides matching TRBD1. The CDR3 has 15 residues. Trimming removed 0 bases from V and 4 bases from J; junction bases left unmatched: 3. Germline CDR1 is ENHRY and CDR2 is SYGVKD. CDR3 residues: CAISESGTGEYEQYF. The DNA of the CDR3 is TGTGCCATCAGTGAGTCGGGGACAGGGGAGTACGAGCAGTACTTC.

This clonotype has just one count. This chain uses TRBV20-1 with TRBJ1-2, with a weak D call TRBD1 (5 bases). The CDR3 covers 14 residues. Germline V gives CDR1 DFQATT, CDR2 SNEGSKA (reference sequence). Trimming removed 2 bases at V and 2 bases at J, with 12 bases between. The CDR3 region has the DNA TGCAGTGCTAGACCCCCCGGGGGGAACTATGGCTACACCTTC. Amino acid sequence: CSARPPGGNYGYTF.

The J gene is TRBJ2-2, the V gene TRBV14, with a weak D call TRBD2 (5 bases). Germline CDR1 SGHDN, CDR2 FVKESK. The CDR3 totals 14 residues. With 3 bases removed from V and 7 bases from J, the gap between germline ends came to 12 bases. The CDR3 loop is CASSHSGFIGELFF. CDR3 coding DNA: TGTGCCAGCAGCCACTCGGGGTTTATCGGGGAGCTGTTTTTT.

The genes are TRBV24-1 and TRBJ2-1, with 7 positions matching TRBD1. The J call may not be correct, given that the DNA end is closer to TRBJ2-7. CDR3 length equals 16 residues. Per germline, CDR1 KGHDR and CDR2 SFDVKD. The CDR3 region has the DNA TGTGCCACCAGTGATACAGACAGGGCATCCTACAATGAGCAGTACTTC. Translating gives CATSDTDRASYNEQYF.

This clonotype was seen only a few times. V is TRBV27 and J is TRBJ1-1; tentative D call: TRBD1 (5 bases). The V end was cut by 1 base, the J end by 1 base, with 10 bases between. This CDR3 is 15 amino acids long. Germline lookup yields CDR1 MNHEY and CDR2 SMNVEV (reference sequence). CDR3 nucleotide sequence: TGTGCCAGCAGTTTATTAGGTGGGACGAACACTGAAGCTTTCTTT. Its translation: CASSLLGGTNTEAFF.

The genes are TRBV29-1 and TRBJ2-7; the match to TRBD2 covers 7 bases. V gave up 2 bases and J gave up 1 base; unmatched junction bases: 8. CDR3 length: 15 amino acids. Looked up from germline, CDR1 is SQVTM and CDR2 is ANQGSEA. The CDR3 DNA reads TGCAGCGTTGAAACGGATCGGGGGGATTCCTACGAGCAGTACTTC. Translated: CSVETDRGDSYEQYF.

The CDR3 here is CASSLEGGRARRQFF. CDR3 DNA sequence: TGTGCCAGCAGCTTAGAAGGGGGCAGGGCAAGGAGGCAGTTCTTC. J is TRBJ2-1 and V is TRBV7-9, with TRBD1 identical over 7 bases. This CDR3 has 15 amino acids. V lost 1 base and J lost 12; bases outside the gene matches: 12. Germline V gives CDR1 SEHNR, CDR2 FQNEAQ (reference sequence).

The V and J genes are TRBV15 and TRBJ1-1; TRBD1 matches at 8 bases. CDR1 and CDR2 (germline): LNHNV, YYDKDF (reference sequence). The CDR3 runs 14 residues. V dropped 0 bases and J dropped 9; count of bases not matched to a gene: 6. For the CDR3, the DNA is TGTGCCACCAGCAGAGAACAGGGGGGCAGACAAGCTTTCTTT. Translating gives CATSREQGGRQAFF.

V and J are TRBV20-1 and TRBJ2-7; unclear D gene. The V gene's germline CDR1 is DFQATT and CDR2 SNEGSKA (reference sequence). CDR3 size: 13 residues. Between the trimmed V and J ends, which lost 3 bases and 5 bases, there was a span of 14 bases. The CDR3 sequence: CSARLTPPDEQYF. The CDR3 bases are TGCAGTGCTAGGCTGACACCGCCTGACGAGCAGTACTTC.